This T cell receptor beta chain was observed in a study of blood T cell repertoires in COVID-19. Looking at the study overall: Samples came from the United States, Italy and Spain, spanning acute and convalescent COVID-19. T cells, B-cell-depleted T cells, or PBMCs supplied cDNA or gDNA.

The table lists this clone with a few counts. The germline gives CDR1 SGHAT, CDR2 FQDESV (reference sequence). The V and J ends lost 2 bases and 0 bases respectively, with 8 bases between them. The CDR3 loop spans 14 amino acids. Original handling: Using reference gene primer amplification, nucleated cell counts were estimated. Sequencing used immunoSEQ multiplex PCR; TCRdb keeps in-frame clones, though not all of them. That table supplies the V and J calls and clone size; D and trimming were determined from the DNA. The repertoire holds 250,000 to 400,000 clones, with roughly 84% as singletons. Sample: peripheral blood. The chain couples TRBV11-1 to TRBJ2-7; a weak D match, TRBD2 (7 bases). This clonotype originated in a man aged 50 to 60 with active or convalescent COVID-19. The CDR3 DNA is TGTGCCAGCAGCTTACGGGGGGCCTCCTACGAGCAGTACTTC. Protein sequence: CASSLRGASYEQYF.